Following are 23 T cell receptor beta chains from one sample sequenced in a study of blood T cell repertoires in COVID-19. Repertoires were generated with immunoSEQ multiplex PCR, while TCRdb's copy carries only in-frame clones and drops some. The sample yields roughly 55,000 clones, 70% to 90% seen once. The specimen sequenced was peripheral blood. The origin of the receptors is a man between 60 and 75 years old with active or convalescent COVID-19.

The chain carries TRBV7-9 and TRBJ2-1; 10 positions agree with TRBD1. J gave up 7 bases and V 4 bases, and 7 bases lay outside the gene matches. The germline V gene encodes CDR1 SEHNR and CDR2 FQNEAQ (reference sequence). The CDR3 extends over 15 amino acids. The DNA for the CDR3 is TGTGCCAGCAGCTCCCGGGGACAGGGGACAAATGAGCAGTTCTTC. Amino acid sequence: CASSSRGQGTNEQFF.

The rearrangement links TRBV7-8 to TRBJ2-7, with D possibly matching TRBD1 (5 bases). Looked up from germline, CDR1 is SGHVS and CDR2 is FQNEAQ. Between the trimmed V and J ends, which lost 4 bases and 5 bases, there was a span of 6 bases. This CDR3 is 11 amino acids long. This chain's CDR3 is CASSSGHEQYF. Written as DNA, the CDR3 is TGTGCCAGCAGCTCAGGGCACGAGCAGTACTTC. The variable domain in full, with the rest retrieved from reference TRBV7-8 and TRBJ2-7, is GAGVSQSPRYKVAKRGQDVALRCDPISGHVSLFWYQQALGQGPEFLTYFQNEAQLDKSGLPSDRFFAERPEGSVSTLKIQRTQQEDSAVYLCASSSGHEQYFGPGTRLTVT.

The rearrangement uses TRBV7-9 and TRBJ1-6; the D is unclear. V lost 5 bases and J lost 8, with 22 bases in between. The germline CDR1 and CDR2 sequences are SEHNR and FQNEAQ (reference sequence). The CDR3 is made up of 17 amino acids. The CDR3 region is CASSPARAAERDSPLHF. The CDR3 DNA sequence: TGTGCCAGCAGCCCAGCGCGGGCGGCAGAAAGGGATTCACCCCTCCACTTT.

The V and J genes are TRBV2 and TRBJ2-3, with TRBD2 matching over 9 bases. V lost 6 bases, J lost 0 bases, and 4 bases stayed unmatched. The CDR3 is 15 residues long. Per germline, CDR1 SNHLY and CDR2 FYNNEI. The CDR3 spells CASRLTSGSTDTQYF. The DNA of the CDR3 is TGTGCCAGCAGACTCACTAGCGGGAGCACAGATACGCAGTATTTT.

The chain couples TRBV28 to TRBJ2-2, with TRBD1 matching over 9 bases. V lost 4 bases to trimming and J lost 6 bases; unmatched junction nucleotides: 9. Germline lookup yields CDR1 MDHEN and CDR2 SYDVKM. The CDR3 covers 16 residues. CDR3 protein: CASSSHGQGRAGELFF. The CDR3 region has the DNA TGTGCCAGCAGTTCGCACGGACAGGGGCGCGCCGGGGAGCTGTTTTTT.

The rearrangement links TRBV7-9 to TRBJ2-5, with D maybe TRBD1 (6 bases). The CDR3 is made up of 14 amino acids. Germline assignment: CDR1 SEHNR and CDR2 FQNEAQ (reference sequence). Trimming shortened V by 2 bases and J by 4 bases, and 11 bases separated the two germline ends. The CDR3 loop reads CASSLFVRGETQYF. In DNA form, the CDR3 reads TGTGCCAGCAGCTTATTTGTCAGGGGAGAGACCCAGTACTTC.

The chain is built from TRBV9 and TRBJ2-3; 10 bases align to TRBD2. The germline gives CDR1 SGDLS, CDR2 YYNGEE. The CDR3 is made up of 16 amino acids. Losses at the gene ends were 3 bases for V and 5 bases for J; bases not matched to a gene: 9. Here the CDR3 reads CASSGERGGLVDTQYF. Written as DNA, the CDR3 is TGTGCCAGCAGCGGGGAGCGGGGGGGCCTTGTAGATACGCAGTATTTT.

The genes are TRBV10-3 and TRBJ1-5, with a weak D call TRBD1 (6 bases). Germline V gives CDR1 ENHRY, CDR2 SYGVKD. Trimming pared 6 bases from V and 3 bases from J, leaving 9 bases between. The CDR3 loop spans 13 amino acids. The CDR3 spells CAISWDTNQPQHF. The CDR3 coding sequence is TGTGCCATCAGCTGGGACACCAATCAGCCCCAGCATTTT.

The rearrangement links TRBV18 to TRBJ2-6, with D possibly matching TRBD2 (6 bases). The length of the CDR3 is 15 residues. Between the trimmed V and J ends, which lost 6 bases and 2 bases, there was a span of 11 bases. The germline CDR1 and CDR2 sequences are KGHSH and LQKENI. The CDR3 loop is CASSRWGAGANVLTF. CDR3 bases: TGTGCCAGCTCTCGGTGGGGGGCTGGGGCCAACGTCCTGACTTTC.

The J gene is TRBJ2-3, the V gene TRBV28; D possibly corresponds to TRBD2 (5 bases). Looked up from germline, CDR1 is MDHEN and CDR2 is SYDVKM. CDR3 size: 13 residues. Trimming shortened V by 3 bases and J by 6 bases, and 10 bases separated the two germline ends. The chain's CDR3 is CASSFRWRDTQYF. CDR3 in DNA: TGTGCCAGCAGTTTCCGGTGGAGGGATACGCAGTATTTT.

The chain uses TRBV5-4 and TRBJ1-2, with 9 bases that match TRBD1. CDR3 length equals 15 residues. CDR1 SGHNT and CDR2 YYREEE come from the germline V gene (reference sequence). V lost 4 bases and J lost 8; bases outside the gene matches: 12. CDR3 residues: CASSRTFTGGQGYTF. The CDR3 nucleotides are TGTGCCAGCAGCCGCACATTTACAGGGGGCCAGGGCTACACCTTC. The full variable domain, with the rest looked up from reference TRBV5-4 and TRBJ1-2, is ETGVTQSPTHLIKTRGQQVTLRCSSQSGHNTVSWYQQALGQGPQFIFQYYREEENGRGNFPPRFSGLQFPNYSSELNVNALELDDSALYLCASSRTFTGGQGYTFGSGTRLTVV.

V gene TRBV2 combines with J gene TRBJ1-5; D is unclear. CDR3 length: 15 amino acids. CDR1 is SNHLY, CDR2 FYNNEI, per germline. Trimming stripped 4 bases from V and 1 base from J, with 11 bases between. In nucleotides, the CDR3 is TGTGCCAGCAGTGTAGAGACACCCAGCAATCAGCCCCAGCATTTT. Translation: CASSVETPSNQPQHF.

The rearrangement joins TRBV15 to TRBJ1-4; a possible D gene is TRBD1 (5 bases). V was pared by 0 bases and J by 5 bases, with 7 bases between. This CDR3 is built from 14 residues. Germline lookup yields CDR1 LNHNV and CDR2 YYDKDF (reference sequence). The CDR3 nucleotides are TGTGCCACCAGCAGAGATAAGGGGAATGAAAAACTGTTTTTT. Protein product: CATSRDKGNEKLFF. Full variable domain (remainder filled in from reference TRBV15 and TRBJ1-4): DAMVIQNPRYQVTQFGKPVTLSCSQTLNHNVMYWYQQKSSQAPKLLFHYYDKDFNNEADTPDNFQSRRPNTSFCFLDIRSPGLGDTAMYLCATSRDKGNEKLFFGSGTQLSVL.

The chain uses TRBV11-2 and TRBJ2-7; D unclear. Germline CDR1 is SGHAT and CDR2 is FQNNGV. The CDR3 is made up of 12 amino acids. V was cut by 1 base and J by 3 bases, with 4 bases left in between. The CDR3 DNA sequence: TGTGCCAGCAGCTTAGGTCACTACGAGCAGTACTTC. Its protein is CASSLGHYEQYF. Full variable domain (remainder filled in from reference TRBV11-2 and TRBJ2-7): EAGVAQSPRYKIIEKRQSVAFWCNPISGHATLYWYQQILGQGPKLLIQFQNNGVVDDSQLPKDRFSAERLKGVDSTLKIQPAKLEDSAVYLCASSLGHYEQYFGPGTRLTVT.

V is TRBV2 and J is TRBJ2-1, with TRBD2 matching 9 bases. After removal of 2 bases from V and 16 bases from J, the junction contained 15 bases not matched to a gene. The CDR3 totals 15 residues. CDR1 is SNHLY and CDR2 is FYNNEI in the germline V gene. CDR3 sequence reads: CASSEFAPPPGLAFF. CDR3 nucleotide sequence: TGTGCCAGCAGTGAATTTGCCCCCCCTCCGGGACTAGCATTCTTC.

This clone was counted ten times or more. The chain recombines TRBV28 with TRBJ2-7; D possibly corresponds to TRBD1 (6 bases). The CDR3 spans 15 residues. CDR1 and CDR2 from the germline V gene are MDHEN and SYDVKM. Trimming took 6 bases from V and 0 from J, leaving 15 bases between them. The CDR3 spells CASSQQGRSSYEQYF. The CDR3 DNA sequence: TGTGCCAGCAGCCAACAGGGCCGGAGCTCCTACGAGCAGTACTTC.

The chain recombines TRBV6-6 with TRBJ1-5; the D is unclear. The CDR3 has 12 residues. Germline values: CDR1 MNHNY, CDR2 SVGAGI (reference sequence). V gave up 2 bases and J gave up 7 bases, with 6 bases separating them. For the CDR3, the DNA is TGTGCCAGCAGTTACCCGGGGCAGCCCCAGCATTTT. It translates to CASSYPGQPQHF.

This chain's CDR3 is CASTTGGLTYNEQFF. CDR3 DNA sequence: TGTGCCAGCACGACAGGGGGCCTTACCTACAATGAGCAGTTCTTC. This chain uses TRBV18 with TRBJ2-1; 10 bases are shared with TRBD1. CDR1 is KGHSH and CDR2 is LQKENI in the germline V gene. The CDR3 covers 15 residues. The junction had 6 bases not matched to a gene; V was cut back by 8 bases and J by 2 bases.

In its sample, this clone was seen a few times. The chain recombines TRBV7-9 with TRBJ2-2; TRBD2 agrees at 8 bases. Germline CDR1 reads SEHNR; CDR2 reads FQNEAQ (reference sequence). This CDR3 has 18 amino acids. Trimming removed 5 bases from V and 4 bases from J; junction bases left unmatched: 15. The CDR3 DNA reads as TGTGCCAGCAGCCTACCCATTTTATCGGGGGGGATCACCGGGGAGCTGTTTTTT. This codes for CASSLPILSGGITGELFF.

V gene TRBV10-1 combines with J gene TRBJ2-3; D may be TRBD2 (7 bases). Germline CDR1 and CDR2: WNHNN and SYGVQD (reference sequence). This CDR3 spans 13 amino acids. Between the trimmed V and J ends, which lost 6 bases and 4 bases, there was a span of 11 bases. CDR3 in amino acids: CASSEGGADTQYF. The CDR3, as DNA: TGCGCCAGCAGCGAGGGGGGGGCAGATACGCAGTATTTT.

This chain links TRBV5-1 with TRBJ2-7; 7 bases map to TRBD1. V shed 0 bases and J 2 bases; nucleotides not matched to a gene: 5. There are 15 residues in the CDR3. Germline V gene lookup returns CDR1 SGHRS and CDR2 YFSETQ. The CDR3 nucleotides are TGCGCCAGCAGCTTGGAGGGGCAGGGGGCCTACGAGCAGTACTTC. Translation gives CASSLEGQGAYEQYF.

V gene TRBV2 combines with J gene TRBJ2-5, with D unclear. From germline, CDR1 is SNHLY and CDR2 FYNNEI. Trimming removed 7 bases from V and 0 bases from J, with 6 bases in between. There are 12 residues in the CDR3. The CDR3 protein is CASNLYQETQYF. The CDR3 DNA follows: TGTGCCAGCAACTTGTACCAAGAGACCCAGTACTTC.

The chain has TRBV7-9 and TRBJ2-2, with 9 nucleotides matching TRBD1. From germline, CDR1 is SEHNR and CDR2 FQNEAQ (reference sequence). V dropped 5 bases and J dropped 2; count of bases not matched to a gene: 3. The CDR3 contains 15 residues. The CDR3 reads CASSPDRGNTGELFF. The CDR3 DNA reads TGTGCCAGCAGCCCGGACAGGGGCAACACCGGGGAGCTGTTTTTT.